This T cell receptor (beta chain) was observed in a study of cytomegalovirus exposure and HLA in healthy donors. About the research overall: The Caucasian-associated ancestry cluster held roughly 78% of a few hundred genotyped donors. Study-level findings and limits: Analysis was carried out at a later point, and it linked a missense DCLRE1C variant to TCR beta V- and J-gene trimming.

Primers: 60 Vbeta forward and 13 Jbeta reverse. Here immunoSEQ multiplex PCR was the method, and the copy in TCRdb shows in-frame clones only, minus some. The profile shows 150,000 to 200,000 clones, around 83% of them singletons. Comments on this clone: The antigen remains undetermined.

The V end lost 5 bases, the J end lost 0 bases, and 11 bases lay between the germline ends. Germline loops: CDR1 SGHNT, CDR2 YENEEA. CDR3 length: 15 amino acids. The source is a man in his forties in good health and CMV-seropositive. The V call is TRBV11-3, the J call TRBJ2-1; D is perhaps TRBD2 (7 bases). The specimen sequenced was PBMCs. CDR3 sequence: CASSREGGSYNEQFF. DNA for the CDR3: TGTGCCAGCAGCAGGGAGGGGGGCTCCTACAATGAGCAGTTCTTC.